A single sample is the source of the 28 T cell receptor beta chains below, sequenced in a study of cytomegalovirus exposure and HLA in healthy donors. Primers for the PCR totalled 60 Vbeta and 13 Jbeta. Profiling relied on immunoSEQ multiplex PCR, and the TCRdb table lists in-frame clones only, not all of them. This sample has around 70,000 clones, with about four fifths found just once. The specimen was PBMCs. These receptors were taken from a male donor in good health and CMV-seropositive.

The rearrangement links TRBV10-3 to TRBJ2-5, with 7 bases matching TRBD1. The CDR3 sequence is 19 residues long. CDR1 ENHRY and CDR2 SYGVKD come from the germline V gene. The ends lost 2 bases at V and 4 bases at J; junction bases unmatched: 19. Here the CDR3 DNA reads TGTGCCATCAGTGAGCCCTCACTCGGATTTGACAGGGACCCAGAGACCCAGTACTTC. This translates into CAISEPSLGFDRDPETQYF.

The J gene is TRBJ2-1, the V gene TRBV19; D possibly corresponds to TRBD1 (6 bases). This CDR3 contains 15 residues. With 3 bases removed from V and 2 bases from J, the gap between germline ends came to 11 bases. Germline CDR1 reads LNHDA; CDR2 reads SQIVND (reference sequence). DNA of the CDR3: TGTGCCAGTAGTATGGGGACACACACCTACAATGAGCAGTTCTTC. Encoded protein: CASSMGTHTYNEQFF.

The CDR3 region has the DNA TGTGCCAGCAGTGACCCGACCGACGGGTCGCGCGAGCAGTACTTC. Its translation is CASSDPTDGSREQYF. The V call is TRBV2, the J call TRBJ2-7, with D hard to call. V was cut by 3 bases and J by 6 bases, with 18 bases left in between. This CDR3 is 15 amino acids long. Germline CDR1 and CDR2: SNHLY and FYNNEI.

V is TRBV2 and J is TRBJ2-1; D is possibly TRBD1 (6 bases). The germline gives CDR1 SNHLY, CDR2 FYNNEI. The ends were cut back, 6 bases at V and 2 bases at J, with 11 bases in the middle. CDR3 length: 14 amino acids. The CDR3: CASRATGTYNEQFF. CDR3 bases: TGTGCCAGCAGGGCGACAGGAACCTACAATGAGCAGTTCTTC.

This clone was seen once. The rearrangement uses TRBV11-3 and TRBJ2-3; a possible D gene is TRBD1 (5 bases). Trimming stripped 4 bases from V and 1 base from J, with 9 bases between. Looked up from germline, CDR1 is SGHNT and CDR2 is YENEEA. The CDR3 contains 14 residues. The CDR3 DNA reads as TGTGCCAGCAGCTCCCCAGGGCGCACAGATACGCAGTATTTT. Translation gives CASSSPGRTDTQYF.

The V call is TRBV6-1, the J call TRBJ1-1, with TRBD1 matching over 7 bases. The CDR3 covers 14 residues. Per germline, CDR1 MNHNS and CDR2 SASEGT. J gave up 5 bases and V 5 bases, and 8 bases lay outside the gene matches. CDR3 sequence (DNA): TGTGCCAGCAGTTCCGACAGGGAGGAGACTGAAGCTTTCTTT. The encoded protein is CASSSDREETEAFF.

The table lists this clone with a few counts. The V call is TRBV7-9, the J call TRBJ1-3; 8 nucleotides agree with TRBD1. This CDR3 has 17 residues. Trimming at V came to 3 bases and at J to 7 bases, leaving 14 bases not matched to a gene. Germline V gene data show CDR1 as SEHNR and CDR2 as FQNEAQ (reference sequence). The CDR3 DNA sequence: TGTGCCAGCAGCTTGGTTGAGACAGGGGACCGCAGCAACACCATATATTTT. Translated, it gives CASSLVETGDRSNTIYF.

This clone was seen more than once but under ten times. The V and J genes are TRBV10-3 and TRBJ2-1; 10 bases line up with TRBD2. Germline V lookup: CDR1 ENHRY, CDR2 SYGVKD. The V segment lost 3 bases and the J segment 9 bases; nucleotides outside the gene matches: 14. The CDR3 extends over 17 amino acids. CDR3 protein: CAISDHLGVAGGSEQFF. Written as DNA, the CDR3 is TGTGCCATCAGTGACCACCTCGGAGTAGCGGGAGGTTCTGAGCAGTTCTTC.

The J gene is TRBJ2-7, the V gene TRBV7-2; D might be TRBD1 (5 bases). Trimming stripped 5 bases from V and 0 bases from J, with 14 bases between. Per germline, CDR1 SGHTA and CDR2 FQGNSA. The CDR3 length is 15 residues. The DNA of the CDR3 is TGTGCCAGCAGCATTGGAAGGGGCGTCTCCTACGAGCAGTACTTC. The encoded protein is CASSIGRGVSYEQYF. The variable domain in full, with the rest retrieved from reference TRBV7-2 and TRBJ2-7, is GAGVSQSPSNKVTEKGKDVELRCDPISGHTALYWYRQSLGQGLEFLIYFQGNSAPDKSGLPSDRFSAERTGGSVSTLTIQRTQQEDSAVYLCASSIGRGVSYEQYFGPGTRLTVT.

CDR3 sequence reads: CAISEGQENQPQHF. CDR3 nucleotides: TGTGCCATCAGTGAGGGACAGGAGAATCAGCCCCAGCATTTT. This chain joins TRBV10-3 and TRBJ1-5; 7 nucleotides match TRBD1. J lost 4 bases, V lost 2 bases, and 2 bases had no gene match. The CDR3 runs to 14 residues. Germline V gene data show CDR1 as ENHRY and CDR2 as SYGVKD.

This clone has just a few counts. The CDR3 loop reads CASSDRDSYYEQYF. CDR3 in DNA: TGTGCCAGCAGCGACCGGGACAGTTATTACGAGCAGTACTTC. The chain uses TRBV13 and TRBJ2-7, with TRBD1 matching over 7 bases. This CDR3 is 14 amino acids long. Germline CDR1 PRHDT, CDR2 FYEKMQ (reference sequence). With V trimmed by 5 bases and J by 4 bases, 8 bases remained unmatched. The entire variable domain, with the rest obtained from reference TRBV13 and TRBJ2-7, is as follows: AAGVIQSPRHLIKEKRETATLKCYPIPRHDTVYWYQQGPGQDPQFLISFYEKMQSDKGSIPDRFSAQQFSDYHSELNMSSLELGDSALYFCASSDRDSYYEQYFGPGTRLTVT.

V usage is TRBV18 and J usage is TRBJ2-5; 8 bases match TRBD1. This CDR3 region has 15 residues. Germline CDR1 is KGHSH and CDR2 is LQKENI. V was pared by 0 bases and J by 5 bases, with 5 bases of the junction left unmatched. In nucleotides, the CDR3 is TGTGCCAGCTCACCACCCCCAGGGGGCTCGGAGACCCAGTACTTC. It specifies CASSPPPGGSETQYF.

The chain is built from TRBV25-1 and TRBJ1-4, with D tentatively TRBD1 (6 bases). This CDR3 is built from 14 residues. Germline V lookup: CDR1 MGHDK, CDR2 SYGVNS. V lost 8 bases and J lost 5, with 15 bases in between. The CDR3 protein is CASGSGTRNEKLFF. CDR3 nucleotides: TGTGCCAGCGGCTCGGGGACAAGAAATGAAAAACTGTTTTTT.

The chain combines TRBV5-8 with TRBJ1-6; perhaps TRBD1 as D (6 bases). Trimming took 4 bases from V and 4 from J, leaving 9 bases between them. Germline assignment: CDR1 SGHTS and CDR2 YDEGEE. This CDR3 contains 14 residues. The CDR3 DNA follows: TGTGCCAGCAGCCCGGACAGATATAATTCACCCCTCCACTTT. Translated, it gives CASSPDRYNSPLHF.

Note on this clone: Mismatch with germline at one junction end may stem from a read error. This CDR3 reads CASSRTGTMNIEAFF. The CDR3 bases are TGCGCCAGCAGCAGGACAGGCACCATGAACATTGAAGCTTTCTTT. The rearrangement joins TRBV5-1 to TRBJ1-1; TRBD1 aligns across 7 bases. This CDR3 is built from 15 residues. The V gene's germline CDR1 is SGHRS and CDR2 YFSETQ.

This clone has more than one count but fewer than ten. The gene calls are TRBV7-3 and TRBJ1-1; D remains unclear. Germline CDR1 reads SGHTA; CDR2 reads FQGTGA. V lost 1 base, J lost 3 bases, and 6 bases lay in between. This CDR3 spans 13 amino acids. DNA for the CDR3: TGTGCCAGCAGCTTAAGAGTCGACACTGAAGCTTTCTTT. Translating gives CASSLRVDTEAFF.

The gene calls are TRBV10-3 and TRBJ2-7, with TRBD1 identical over 10 bases. The V gene's germline CDR1 is ENHRY and CDR2 SYGVKD. V dropped 8 bases and J dropped 5; count of bases not matched to a gene: 3. There are 12 residues in the CDR3. The CDR3 DNA is TGTGCCATCGGGGACAGGGGCCACGAGCAGTACTTC. Translating gives CAIGDRGHEQYF.

Worth noting for this clone: Given the absence of the conserved phenylalanine or tryptophan at the CDR3 end, a read error is likely. The V call is TRBV11-2, the J call TRBJ2-7; D might be TRBD2 (5 bases). V was shortened by 4 bases and J by 3 bases, with 13 bases between the two germline ends. The CDR3 runs 14 residues. CDR1 is SGHAT, CDR2 FQNNGV, per germline. The CDR3, as DNA: TGTGCCAGCAGCTCCGGACTGGGATACTACGAGCAGTACCTC. Its translation: CASSSGLGYYEQYL.

This CDR3 is CAWRISGKRSSYEQYF. CDR3 coding DNA: TGTGCCTGGAGAATCTCGGGGAAACGGAGCTCCTACGAGCAGTACTTC. The chain has TRBV30 and TRBJ2-7; D is perhaps TRBD2 (5 bases). Trimming took 3 bases from V and 0 from J, leaving 18 bases between them. Germline CDR1 reads GTSNPN; CDR2 reads SVGIG (reference sequence). The CDR3 totals 16 residues.

This chain joins TRBV19 and TRBJ1-5, with D perhaps matching TRBD1 (5 bases). Per germline, CDR1 LNHDA and CDR2 SQIVND (reference sequence). This CDR3 is 16 amino acids long. V was trimmed by 5 bases and J by 0 bases, leaving 14 bases between them. CDR3 protein: CASSSRGWYSNQPQHF. In nucleotides, the CDR3 is TGTGCCAGTAGTTCTCGGGGGTGGTATAGCAATCAGCCCCAGCATTTT.

V usage is TRBV30 and J usage is TRBJ2-3, with 8 bases that match TRBD1. Germline V lookup: CDR1 GTSNPN, CDR2 SVGIG (reference sequence). V lost 0 bases to trimming and J lost 9 bases; unmatched junction nucleotides: 2. This CDR3 is built from 12 residues. In DNA, the CDR3 is TGTGCCTGGAGTGTACAGGGGGAGACGCAGTATTTT. This sequence encodes CAWSVQGETQYF.

The chain links TRBV5-1 to TRBJ2-7; D may be TRBD1 (6 bases). Germline V gives CDR1 SGHRS, CDR2 YFSETQ. V lost 4 bases and J 5 bases, leaving 10 bases between the germline ends. The CDR3 contains 12 residues. The CDR3, as DNA: TGCGCCAGCAGCGAGGACAGCCACGAGCAGTACTTC. It codes for CASSEDSHEQYF. Variable domain in full (rest from reference TRBV5-1 and TRBJ2-7): KAGVTQTPRYLIKTRGQQVTLSCSPISGHRSVSWYQQTPGQGLQFLFEYFSETQRNKGNFPGRFSGRQFSNSRSEMNVSTLELGDSALYLCASSEDSHEQYFGPGTRLTVT.

CDR3: CASSQERRLAGVQTHQETQYF. CDR3 sequence (DNA): TGCGCCAGCAGCCAAGAGAGGAGGCTAGCGGGGGTCCAAACTCACCAAGAGACCCAGTACTTC. This chain connects TRBV4-3 to TRBJ2-5, with 10 nucleotides matching TRBD2. Unmatched junction bases numbered 16, after V lost 0 bases and J lost 0 bases. Germline CDR1 reads LGHNA; CDR2 reads YSLEER. The CDR3 covers 21 residues.

This clone has a handful of counts. V is TRBV30 and J is TRBJ2-1; TRBD2 might be the D (6 bases). Germline V lookup: CDR1 GTSNPN, CDR2 SVGIG (reference sequence). CDR3 length: 13 residues. V was trimmed by 6 bases and J by 1 base, leaving 10 bases between them. CDR3 sequence reads: CACTGVSYNEQFF. Here the CDR3 DNA reads TGTGCCTGTACGGGAGTATCCTACAATGAGCAGTTCTTC. Based on the CDR3 plus reference TRBV30 and TRBJ2-1, the full variable domain is SQTIHQWPATLVQPVGSPLSLECTVEGTSNPNLYWYRQAAGRGLQLLFYSVGIGQISSEVPQNLSASRPQDRQFILSSKKLLLSDSGFYLCACTGVSYNEQFFGPGTRLTVL.

With respect to this clone: Other nucleotide sequences from this sample produce the same CDR3. V gene TRBV18 combines with J gene TRBJ1-1; a possible D gene is TRBD1 (6 bases). The CDR3 is 14 residues long. The germline V gene has CDR1 KGHSH and CDR2 LQKENI. V gave up 2 bases and J gave up 1 base, with 8 bases separating them. This chain's CDR3 is CASSPGQQNTEAFF. CDR3 sequence (DNA): TGTGCCAGCTCACCAGGACAGCAGAACACTGAAGCTTTCTTT.

This clone turned up a few times. This chain uses TRBV28 with TRBJ2-3; 8 bases are shared with TRBD2. J lost 6 bases, V lost 7 bases, and 9 bases had no gene match. Per germline, CDR1 MDHEN and CDR2 SYDVKM. The CDR3 is made up of 14 amino acids. The CDR3 coding sequence is TGTGCCAGCATGAGGCCGGGGGGGGTGGATACGCAGTATTTT. It encodes CASMRPGGVDTQYF.

V and J are TRBV29-1 and TRBJ2-5; 8 nucleotides match TRBD1. The trim removed 7 bases at V and 4 bases at J, leaving 8 bases unmatched. The CDR3 spans 13 residues. Germline V gives CDR1 SQVTM, CDR2 ANQGSEA. CDR3 in amino acids: CSARSGGRETQYF. For the CDR3, the DNA is TGCAGCGCTCGATCAGGGGGCCGAGAGACCCAGTACTTC.

The J gene is TRBJ1-4, the V gene TRBV10-1, with TRBD1 matching over 10 bases. With V trimmed by 6 bases and J by 8 bases, 3 bases remained unmatched. The CDR3 covers 13 residues. Germline CDR1 WNHNN, CDR2 SYGVQD (reference sequence). In DNA form, the CDR3 reads TGCGCCAGCAGGTCGGGACAGGGGGAAAAACTGTTTTTT. This gives the protein CASRSGQGEKLFF.